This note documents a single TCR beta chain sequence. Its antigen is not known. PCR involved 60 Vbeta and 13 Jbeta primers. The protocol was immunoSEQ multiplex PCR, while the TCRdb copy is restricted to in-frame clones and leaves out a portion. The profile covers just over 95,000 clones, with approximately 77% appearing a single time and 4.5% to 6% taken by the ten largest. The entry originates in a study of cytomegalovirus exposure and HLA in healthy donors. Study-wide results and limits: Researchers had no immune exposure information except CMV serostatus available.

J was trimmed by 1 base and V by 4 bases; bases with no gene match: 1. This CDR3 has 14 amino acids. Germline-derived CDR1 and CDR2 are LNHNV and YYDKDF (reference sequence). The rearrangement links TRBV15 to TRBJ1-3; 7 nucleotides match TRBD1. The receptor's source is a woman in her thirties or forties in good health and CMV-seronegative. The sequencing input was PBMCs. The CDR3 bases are TGTGCCACCAGCAAGACAGGGTCTGGAAACACCATATATTTT. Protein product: CATSKTGSGNTIYF.